These T cell receptor beta chains were read from a single sample in a study of CD8 T cells in ankylosing spondylitis. MiXCR was run by TCRdb on the 5' RACE reads, yielding one entry per CDR3 protein. The table records about 800,000 distinct CDR3 sequences, about 11% of them present only once. The sample comprised blood, either unsorted or a sorted T cell fraction (not recorded which). The receptor source for this set is a male donor with ankylosing spondylitis. The CDR3 runs from the conserved cysteine through the conserved F or W. A D gene is named only where the DNA matches it firmly. A row's size may be missing; if present it is once, few, many or a size class.

j_call	clone_size	d_call	cdr3_length	v_call	cdr3_aa	cdr3_nt
TRBJ1-4	many	.	12	TRBV12-3/TRBV12-4	CASRRTNEKLFF	TGTGCCAGCAGACGGACCAATGAAAAACTGTTTTTT
TRBJ1-2	.	.	14	TRBV28	CASSLKGAFYGYTF	TGTGCCAGCAGTTTGAAAGGGGCGTTCTATGGCTACACCTTC
TRBJ2-5	few	.	14	TRBV7-9	CASSLNAGAETQYF	TGTGCCAGCAGCTTAAATGCAGGGGCGGAGACCCAGTACTTC
TRBJ1-6	.	TRBD1	15	TRBV20-1	CSVFTRDSYNSPLHF	TGCAGTGTTTTTACCCGGGACAGCTATAATTCACCCCTCCACTTT
TRBJ1-2	few	TRBD1	14	TRBV18	CASSPVTGGGGYTF	TGTGCCAGCTCACCTGTTACAGGGGGCGGTGGCTACACCTTC
TRBJ2-3	many	.	14	TRBV7-2	CASSFGGGTDTQYF	TGTGCCAGCAGCTTCGGCGGGGGCACAGATACGCAGTATTTT
TRBJ2-7	few	TRBD1	15	TRBV20-1	CSARDGQGMTYEQYF	TGCAGTGCTAGAGACGGACAGGGGATGACCTACGAGCAGTACTTC
TRBJ2-3	.	.	16	TRBV30	CAWSEGALESADTQYF	TGTGCCTGGAGTGAAGGGGCTCTTGAGTCGGCAGATACGCAGTATTTT
TRBJ2-5	.	.	12	TRBV20-1	CSGAQFYETQYF	TGCAGTGGCGCTCAATTTTACGAGACCCAGTACTTC
TRBJ2-7	.	.	12	TRBV6-6	CASSPIGEAEYF	TGTGCCAGCAGCCCCATAGGGGAAGCGGAGTACTTC
TRBJ2-7	few	TRBD1	16	TRBV3-1	CASSQDRTGTPGEQYF	TGTGCCAGCAGCCAGGACAGGACAGGGACTCCGGGCGAGCAGTACTTC
TRBJ1-1	few	.	13	TRBV7-6	CASSLLTNTEVFF	TGTGCCAGCAGCTTACTCACGAACACTGAAGTTTTCTTT
TRBJ2-2	.	.	10	TRBV29-1	CSVNTGELFF	TGCAGCGTTAACACCGGGGAGCTGTTTTTT
TRBJ1-2	few	.	17	TRBV12-3/TRBV12-4	CASSSQGRGLANYGYTF	TGTGCCAGCAGTTCTCAGGGGAGAGGGCTAGCTAACTATGGCTACACCTTC
TRBJ2-7	.	.	13	TRBV29-1	CSVGGGRGNEQYF	TGCAGCGTTGGTGGTGGGAGAGGGAACGAGCAGTACTTC